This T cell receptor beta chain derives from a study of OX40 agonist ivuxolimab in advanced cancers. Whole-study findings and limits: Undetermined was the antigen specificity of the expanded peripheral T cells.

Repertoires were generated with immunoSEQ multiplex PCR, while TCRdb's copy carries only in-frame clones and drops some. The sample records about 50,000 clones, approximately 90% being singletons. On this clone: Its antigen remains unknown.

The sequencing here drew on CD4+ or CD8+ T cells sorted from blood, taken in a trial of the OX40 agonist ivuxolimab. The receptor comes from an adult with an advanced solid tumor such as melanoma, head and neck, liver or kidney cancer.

The CDR3: CARTLLKNRDRGLGADGYTF. The CDR3 bases are TGTGCCAGGACATTATTAAAAAACCGGGACAGGGGGCTCGGGGCTGATGGCTACACCTTC. The chain has TRBV11-3 and TRBJ1-2; 12 nucleotides align to TRBD1. Germline loops: CDR1 SGHNT, CDR2 YENEEA. J was trimmed by 6 bases and V by 9 bases; bases with no gene match: 26. The length of the CDR3 is 20 residues.